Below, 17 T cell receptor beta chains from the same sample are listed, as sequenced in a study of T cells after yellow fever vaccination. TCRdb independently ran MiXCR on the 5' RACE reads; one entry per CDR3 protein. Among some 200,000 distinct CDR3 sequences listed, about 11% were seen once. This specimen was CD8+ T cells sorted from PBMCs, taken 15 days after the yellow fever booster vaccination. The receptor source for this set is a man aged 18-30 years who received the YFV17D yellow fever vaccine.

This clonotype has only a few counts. The CDR3 bases are TGTGCCAGCAGCTTTGGGGGAACACCGGGCTCTGGAAACACCATATATTTT. Protein product: CASSFGGTPGSGNTIYF. The chain employs TRBV7-3 and TRBJ1-3; D may be TRBD1 (5 bases). The CDR3 contains 17 residues. Germline values: CDR1 SGHTA, CDR2 FQGTGA. V was pared by 3 bases and J by 0 bases, with 15 bases between.

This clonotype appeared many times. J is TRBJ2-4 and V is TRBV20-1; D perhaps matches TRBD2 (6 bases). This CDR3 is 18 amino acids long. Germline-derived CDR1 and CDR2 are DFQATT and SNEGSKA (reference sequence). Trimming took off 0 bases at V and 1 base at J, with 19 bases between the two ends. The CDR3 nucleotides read TGCAGTGCTAGAGATCGCGAGGCGGGGTATGGGGCCAAAAACATTCAGTACTTC. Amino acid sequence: CSARDREAGYGAKNIQYF.

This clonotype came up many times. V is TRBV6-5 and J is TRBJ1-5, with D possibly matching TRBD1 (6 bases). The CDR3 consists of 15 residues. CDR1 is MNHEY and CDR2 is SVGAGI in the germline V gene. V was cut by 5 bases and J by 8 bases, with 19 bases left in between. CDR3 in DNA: TGTGCCAGCAGTGAGGGGACACTCGGATGGGAGCCCCAGCATTTT. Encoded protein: CASSEGTLGWEPQHF.

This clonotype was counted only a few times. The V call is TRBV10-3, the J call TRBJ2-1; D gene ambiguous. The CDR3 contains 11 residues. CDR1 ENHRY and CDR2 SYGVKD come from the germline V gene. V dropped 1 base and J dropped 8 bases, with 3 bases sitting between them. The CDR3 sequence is CAISEFYEQFF. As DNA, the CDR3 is TGTGCCATCAGTGAGTTCTATGAGCAGTTCTTC.

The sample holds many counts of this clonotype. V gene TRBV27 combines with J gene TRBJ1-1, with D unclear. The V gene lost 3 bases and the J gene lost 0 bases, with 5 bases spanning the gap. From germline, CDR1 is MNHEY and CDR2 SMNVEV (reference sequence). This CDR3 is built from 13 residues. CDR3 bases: TGTGCCAGCAGTTTGGGGATGAACACTGAAGCTTTCTTT. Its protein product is CASSLGMNTEAFF.

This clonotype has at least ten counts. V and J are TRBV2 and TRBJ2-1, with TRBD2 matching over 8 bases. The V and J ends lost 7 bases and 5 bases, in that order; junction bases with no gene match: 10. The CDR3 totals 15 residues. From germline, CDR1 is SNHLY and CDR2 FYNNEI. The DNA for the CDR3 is TGTGCCAGCACGGTCGATAGCGGGGCAAACAATGAGCAGTTCTTC. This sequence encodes CASTVDSGANNEQFF.

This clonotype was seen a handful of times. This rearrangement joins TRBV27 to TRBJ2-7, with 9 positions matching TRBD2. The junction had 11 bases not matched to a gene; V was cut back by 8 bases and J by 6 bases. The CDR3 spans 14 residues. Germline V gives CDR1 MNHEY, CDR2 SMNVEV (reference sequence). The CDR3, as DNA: TGTGCCAGCTCCCCGGGGGCGGGGGGGAGCGAGCAGTACTTC. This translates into CASSPGAGGSEQYF.

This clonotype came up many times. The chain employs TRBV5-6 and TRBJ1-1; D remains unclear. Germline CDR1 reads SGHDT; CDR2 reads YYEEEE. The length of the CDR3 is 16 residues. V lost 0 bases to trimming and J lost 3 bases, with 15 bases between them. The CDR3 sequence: CASSLAPGRWHTEAFF. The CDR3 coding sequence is TGTGCCAGCAGCTTGGCCCCTGGCAGGTGGCACACTGAAGCTTTCTTT.

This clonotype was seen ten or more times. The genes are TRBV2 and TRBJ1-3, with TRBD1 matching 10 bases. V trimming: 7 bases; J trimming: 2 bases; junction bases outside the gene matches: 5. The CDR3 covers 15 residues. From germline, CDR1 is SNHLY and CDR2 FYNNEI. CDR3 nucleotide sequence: TGTGCCAGCACCGCCGGGACAGGGGCTGGAAACACCATATATTTT. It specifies CASTAGTGAGNTIYF. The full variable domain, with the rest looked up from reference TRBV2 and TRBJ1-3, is EPEVTQTPSHQVTQMGQEVILRCVPISNHLYFYWYRQILGQKVEFLVSFYNNEISEKSEIFDDQFSVERPDGSNFTLKIRSTKLEDSAMYFCASTAGTGAGNTIYFGEGSWLTVV.

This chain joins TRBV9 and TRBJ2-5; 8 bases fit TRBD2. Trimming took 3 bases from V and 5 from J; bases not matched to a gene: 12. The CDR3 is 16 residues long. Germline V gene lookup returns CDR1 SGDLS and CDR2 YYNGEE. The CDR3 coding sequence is TGTGCCAGCAGCGGAATGGATGTAGCGGGGATGGAGACCCAGTACTTC. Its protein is CASSGMDVAGMETQYF.

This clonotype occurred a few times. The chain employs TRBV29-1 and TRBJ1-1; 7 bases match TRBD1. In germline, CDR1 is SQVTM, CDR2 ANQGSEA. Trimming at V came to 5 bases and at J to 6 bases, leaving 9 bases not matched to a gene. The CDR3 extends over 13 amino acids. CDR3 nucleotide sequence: TGCAGCGTTCCTCACGACAGGGTCCCTGAAGCTTTCTTT. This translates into CSVPHDRVPEAFF.

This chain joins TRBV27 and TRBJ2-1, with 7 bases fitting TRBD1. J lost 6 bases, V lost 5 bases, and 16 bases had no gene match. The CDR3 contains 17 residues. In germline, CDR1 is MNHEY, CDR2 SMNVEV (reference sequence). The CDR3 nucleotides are TGTGCCAGCAGTGAAAGCTCGTACCGGGACAGAGGCAATGAGCAGTTCTTC. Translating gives CASSESSYRDRGNEQFF.

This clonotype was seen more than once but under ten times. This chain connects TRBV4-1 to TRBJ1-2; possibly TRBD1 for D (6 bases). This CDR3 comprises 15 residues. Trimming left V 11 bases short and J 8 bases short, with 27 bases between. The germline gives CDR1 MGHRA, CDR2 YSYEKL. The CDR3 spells CAGSNPGQVSKGYTF. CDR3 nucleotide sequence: TGCGCCGGATCCAACCCGGGACAAGTCTCAAAGGGCTACACCTTC.

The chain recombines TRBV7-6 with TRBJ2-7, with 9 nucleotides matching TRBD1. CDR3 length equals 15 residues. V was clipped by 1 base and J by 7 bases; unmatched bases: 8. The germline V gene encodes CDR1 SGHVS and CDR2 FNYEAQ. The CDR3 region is CASSLEGQGVNEQYF. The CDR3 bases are TGTGCCAGCAGCTTAGAGGGACAGGGAGTTAATGAGCAGTACTTC.

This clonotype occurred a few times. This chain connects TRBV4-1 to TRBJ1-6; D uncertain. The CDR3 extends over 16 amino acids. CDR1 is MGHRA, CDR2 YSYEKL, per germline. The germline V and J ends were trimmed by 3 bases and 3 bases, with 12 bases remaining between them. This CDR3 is CASSHPDYFYNSPLHF. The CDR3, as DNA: TGCGCCAGCAGCCATCCTGACTACTTCTATAATTCACCCCTCCACTTT.

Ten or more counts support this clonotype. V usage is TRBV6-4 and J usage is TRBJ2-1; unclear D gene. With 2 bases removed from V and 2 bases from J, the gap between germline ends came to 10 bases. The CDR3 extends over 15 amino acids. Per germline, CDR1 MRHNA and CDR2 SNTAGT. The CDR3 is CASSDGTDPYNEQFF. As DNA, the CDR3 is TGTGCCAGCAGTGACGGCACGGACCCCTACAATGAGCAGTTCTTC.

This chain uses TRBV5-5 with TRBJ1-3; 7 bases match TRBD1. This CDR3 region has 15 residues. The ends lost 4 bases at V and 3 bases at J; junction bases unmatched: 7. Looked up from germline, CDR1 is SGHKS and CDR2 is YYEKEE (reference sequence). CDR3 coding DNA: TGTGCCAGCAGCCCGGGGACAGTCCTTGGAAACACCATATATTTT. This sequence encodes CASSPGTVLGNTIYF.